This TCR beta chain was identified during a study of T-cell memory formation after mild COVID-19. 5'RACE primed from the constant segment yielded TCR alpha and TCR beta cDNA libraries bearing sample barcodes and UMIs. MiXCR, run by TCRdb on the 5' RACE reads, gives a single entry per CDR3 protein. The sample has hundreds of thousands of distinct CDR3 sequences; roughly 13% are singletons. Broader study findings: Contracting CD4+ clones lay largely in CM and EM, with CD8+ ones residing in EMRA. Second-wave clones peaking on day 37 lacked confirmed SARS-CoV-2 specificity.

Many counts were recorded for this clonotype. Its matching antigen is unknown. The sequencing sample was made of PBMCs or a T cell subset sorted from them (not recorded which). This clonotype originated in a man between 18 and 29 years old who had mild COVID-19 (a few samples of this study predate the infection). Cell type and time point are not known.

CDR3 residues: CASSPSGGNYNEQFF. CDR3 bases: TGTGCCAGCAGCCCTAGCGGGGGGAACTACAATGAGCAGTTCTTC. V gene TRBV6-5 combines with J gene TRBJ2-1; TRBD2 aligns across 11 bases. V lost 6 bases, J lost 3 bases, and 4 bases stayed unmatched. Germline CDR1 is MNHEY and CDR2 is SVGAGI. There are 15 residues in the CDR3.